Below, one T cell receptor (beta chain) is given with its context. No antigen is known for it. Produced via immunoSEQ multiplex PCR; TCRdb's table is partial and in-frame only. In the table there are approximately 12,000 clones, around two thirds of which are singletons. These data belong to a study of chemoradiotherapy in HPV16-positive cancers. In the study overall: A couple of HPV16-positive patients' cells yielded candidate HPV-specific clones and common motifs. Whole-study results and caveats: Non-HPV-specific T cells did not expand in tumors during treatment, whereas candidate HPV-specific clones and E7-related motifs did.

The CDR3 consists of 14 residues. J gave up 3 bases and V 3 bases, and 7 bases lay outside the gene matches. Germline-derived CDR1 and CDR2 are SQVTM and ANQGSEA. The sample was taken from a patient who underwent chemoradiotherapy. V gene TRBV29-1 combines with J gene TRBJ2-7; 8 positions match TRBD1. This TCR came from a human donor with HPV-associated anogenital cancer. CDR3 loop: CSVDPSGTGYEQYF. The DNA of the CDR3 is TGCAGCGTTGATCCATCCGGGACAGGCTACGAGCAGTACTTC.